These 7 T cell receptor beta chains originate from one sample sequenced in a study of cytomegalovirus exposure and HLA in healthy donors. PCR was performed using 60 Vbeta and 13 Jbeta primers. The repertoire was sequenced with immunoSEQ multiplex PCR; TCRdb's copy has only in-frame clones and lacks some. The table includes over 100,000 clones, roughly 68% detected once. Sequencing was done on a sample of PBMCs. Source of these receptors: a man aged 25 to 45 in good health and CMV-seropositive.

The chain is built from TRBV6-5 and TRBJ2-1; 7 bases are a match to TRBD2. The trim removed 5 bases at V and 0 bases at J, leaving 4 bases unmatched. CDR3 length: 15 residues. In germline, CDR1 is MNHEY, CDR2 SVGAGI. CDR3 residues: CASSPRGSSYNEQFF. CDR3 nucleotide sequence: TGTGCCAGCAGTCCCCGCGGGAGCTCCTACAATGAGCAGTTCTTC.

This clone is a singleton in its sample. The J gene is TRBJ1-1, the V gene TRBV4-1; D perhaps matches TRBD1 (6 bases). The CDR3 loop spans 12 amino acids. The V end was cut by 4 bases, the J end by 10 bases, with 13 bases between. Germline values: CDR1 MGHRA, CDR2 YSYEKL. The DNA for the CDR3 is TGCGCCAGCAGCCCCTCAGGGGTTCCAGCTTTCTTT. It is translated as CASSPSGVPAFF.

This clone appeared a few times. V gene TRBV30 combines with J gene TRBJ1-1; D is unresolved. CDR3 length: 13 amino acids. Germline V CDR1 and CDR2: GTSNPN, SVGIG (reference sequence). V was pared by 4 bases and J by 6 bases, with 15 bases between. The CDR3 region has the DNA TGTGCCTGGACCTCGGGTCCCAGCGCTGAAGCTTTCTTT. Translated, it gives CAWTSGPSAEAFF.

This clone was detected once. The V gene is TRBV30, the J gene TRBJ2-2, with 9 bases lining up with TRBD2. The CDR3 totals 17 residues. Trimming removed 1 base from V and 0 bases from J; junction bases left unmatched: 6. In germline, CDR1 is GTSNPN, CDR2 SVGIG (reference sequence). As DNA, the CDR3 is TGTGCCTGGAGTGGGGGGCTAGCGGGACCGAACACCGGGGAGCTGTTTTTT. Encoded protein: CAWSGGLAGPNTGELFF.

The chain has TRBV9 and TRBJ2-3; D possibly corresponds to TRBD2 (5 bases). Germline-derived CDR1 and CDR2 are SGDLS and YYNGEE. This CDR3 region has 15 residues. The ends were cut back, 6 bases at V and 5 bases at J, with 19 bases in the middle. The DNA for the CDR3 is TGTGCCAGCACCGGCGGAGGTTGGAAGGGAGATACGCAGTATTTT. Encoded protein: CASTGGGWKGDTQYF.

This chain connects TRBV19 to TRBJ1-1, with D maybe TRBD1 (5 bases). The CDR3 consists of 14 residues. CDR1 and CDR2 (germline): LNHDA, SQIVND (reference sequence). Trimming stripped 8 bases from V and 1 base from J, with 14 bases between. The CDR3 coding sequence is TGTGCCAGTGCCCTCCGGGGGACGAACACTGAAGCTTTCTTT. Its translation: CASALRGTNTEAFF.

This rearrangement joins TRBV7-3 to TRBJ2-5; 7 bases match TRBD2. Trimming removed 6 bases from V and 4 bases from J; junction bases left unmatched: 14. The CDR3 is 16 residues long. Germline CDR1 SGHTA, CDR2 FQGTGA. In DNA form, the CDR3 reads TGTGCCAGCAGTTACAGTTGGGGGGGAGGGAGAGAGACCCAGTACTTC. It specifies CASSYSWGGGRETQYF.